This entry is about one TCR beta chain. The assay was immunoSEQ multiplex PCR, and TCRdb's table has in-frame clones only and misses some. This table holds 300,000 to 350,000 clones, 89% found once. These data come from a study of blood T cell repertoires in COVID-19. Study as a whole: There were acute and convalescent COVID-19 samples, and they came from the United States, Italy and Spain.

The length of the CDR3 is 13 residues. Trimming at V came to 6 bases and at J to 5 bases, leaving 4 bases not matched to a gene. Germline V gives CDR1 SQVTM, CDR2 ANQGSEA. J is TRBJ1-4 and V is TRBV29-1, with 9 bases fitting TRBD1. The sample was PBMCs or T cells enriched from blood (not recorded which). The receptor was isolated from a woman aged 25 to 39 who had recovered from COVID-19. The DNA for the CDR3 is TGCAGCGTCGCCGGGACAGGGAATGAAAAACTGTTTTTT. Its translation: CSVAGTGNEKLFF.